Below, 10 T cell receptor beta chains from the same sample are listed, as sequenced in a study of cytomegalovirus exposure and HLA in healthy donors. Primers: 60 Vbeta forward and 13 Jbeta reverse. Here immunoSEQ multiplex PCR was the method, and the copy in TCRdb shows in-frame clones only, minus some. Among about 110,000 clones, less than 85% were seen once, and the ten largest hold around 3.4%. Material for sequencing was PBMCs. The source is a man aged 60 to 75 in good health and CMV-seronegative.

The chain's CDR3 is CASSLELGVGRGETQYF. The CDR3, as DNA: TGTGCCAGCAGCTTAGAGCTTGGAGTAGGAAGAGGGGAGACCCAGTACTTC. The chain combines TRBV7-6 with TRBJ2-5, with D perhaps TRBD2 (5 bases). The CDR3 has 17 residues. V lost 1 base and J lost 5, with 20 bases in between. Germline assignment: CDR1 SGHVS and CDR2 FNYEAQ.

CDR3 nucleotides: TGTGCCAGCAGCGTAGACATCAAGAGCACAGATACGCAGTATTTT. This codes for CASSVDIKSTDTQYF. The J gene is TRBJ2-3, the V gene TRBV9; D remains ambiguous. The CDR3 has 15 amino acids. Trimming took 0 bases from V and 0 from J, leaving 8 bases between them. Germline CDR1 SGDLS, CDR2 YYNGEE.

The V gene is TRBV11-2, the J gene TRBJ1-5, with D tentatively TRBD1 (6 bases). V was shortened by 3 bases and J by 5 bases, with 14 bases between the two germline ends. The CDR3 has 15 residues. Per germline, CDR1 SGHAT and CDR2 FQNNGV. The chain's CDR3 is CASSLGRGIHQPQHF. The CDR3 region has the DNA TGTGCCAGCAGCTTGGGCAGGGGCATCCATCAGCCCCAGCATTTT.

This clone appeared once. V gene TRBV14 combines with J gene TRBJ1-3; the D gene is possibly TRBD1 (6 bases). The V end lost 0 bases, the J end lost 5 bases, and 11 bases lay between the germline ends. Germline CDR1 and CDR2: SGHDN and FVKESK. This CDR3 comprises 15 residues. In DNA form, the CDR3 reads TGTGCCAGCAGCCAAGAAGGGGGTTGGAGAAACACCATATATTTT. Translation: CASSQEGGWRNTIYF.

The chain has TRBV4-2 and TRBJ1-3; possibly TRBD1 for D (5 bases). Looked up from germline, CDR1 is LGHNA and CDR2 is YNFKEQ. The CDR3 consists of 15 residues. With 0 bases removed from V and 2 bases from J, the gap between germline ends came to 8 bases. The CDR3 DNA follows: TGTGCCAGCAGCCAAGAAGGGGTTACTGGAAACACCATATATTTT. Amino acids: CASSQEGVTGNTIYF.

This clone is labeled as medium-sized. This chain uses TRBV4-2 with TRBJ1-3; the D gene is possibly TRBD1 (6 bases). Trimming shortened V by 2 bases and J by 1 base, and 18 bases separated the two germline ends. This CDR3 is 18 amino acids long. Germline values: CDR1 LGHNA, CDR2 YNFKEQ. The CDR3 DNA reads TGTGCCAGCAGCCAAACCGGGACACCCGGCGAGTCTGGAAACACCATATATTTT. Amino acids: CASSQTGTPGESGNTIYF.

This clone was detected only once. CDR3 DNA: TGTGCCAGCTCACCACTTAAGGGCGGGGTGAACACTGAAGCTTTCTTT. Encoded protein: CASSPLKGGVNTEAFF. This chain uses TRBV18 with TRBJ1-1; D is ambiguous. CDR1 and CDR2 (germline): KGHSH, LQKENI. The V end was cut by 1 base, the J end by 0 bases, with 12 bases between. The CDR3 is 16 amino acids.

The chain couples TRBV7-2 to TRBJ1-1; D gene unclear. CDR1 is SGHTA, CDR2 FQGNSA, per germline. V was shortened by 3 bases and J by 3 bases, with 5 bases between the two germline ends. The length of the CDR3 is 12 residues. The CDR3 is CASSFQYTEAFF. The DNA for the CDR3 is TGTGCCAGCAGCTTTCAATACACTGAAGCTTTCTTT.

The chain combines TRBV5-1 with TRBJ2-7, with 9 bases aligning to TRBD1. The CDR3 spans 14 residues. CDR1 and CDR2 (germline): SGHRS, YFSETQ. V trimming: 1 base; J trimming: 4 bases; junction bases outside the gene matches: 3. As DNA, the CDR3 is TGCGCCAGCAGCTTGACAGGGGGCTTATACGAGCAGTACTTC. This codes for CASSLTGGLYEQYF.

The J gene is TRBJ2-3, the V gene TRBV7-9; maybe TRBD1 (5 bases). V was shortened by 5 bases and J by 3 bases, with 9 bases between the two germline ends. The CDR3 extends over 13 amino acids. Germline loops: CDR1 SEHNR, CDR2 FQNEAQ (reference sequence). The CDR3 coding sequence is TGTGCCAGCAGCGGCCCAGGGACAGATACGCAGTATTTT. The encoded protein is CASSGPGTDTQYF.